These T cell receptor beta chains were read from a single sample in a study of T cell responses to AZD1222 COVID-19 vaccine. The table came from immunoSEQ multiplex PCR; TCRdb's copy has only in-frame clones and leaves some out. Of approximately 110,000 clones in the sample, about 81% were seen once. The source was peripheral blood, collected on day 0 of AZD1222 vaccination. These receptors were taken from an adult in good health. Each CDR3 is given with its conserved first and last residue. D genes are given only for firm matches. Expanded clones are given a class, and other clones once, few, many or no size at all.

D gene	clone size	V gene	J gene	CDR3 protein	CDR3 DNA
-	-	TRBV10-3	TRBJ1-2	CAISEVGQSGYTF	TGTGCCATCAGTGAGGTTGGACAATCTGGCTACACCTTC
TRBD1	few	TRBV7-9	TRBJ1-2	CASSLAVSRGPGVGGYTF	TGTGCCAGCAGCTTAGCGGTCTCCAGGGGGCCAGGGGTCGGTGGCTACACCTTC
-	-	TRBV7-2	TRBJ1-6	CASSQGSPLHF	TGTGCCAGCAGCCAGGGATCACCCCTCCACTTT
-	-	TRBV5-1	TRBJ2-7	CASSVERGANTYEQYF	TGCGCCAGCAGCGTGGAGCGAGGGGCCAACACCTACGAGCAGTACTTC
-	-	TRBV5-1	TRBJ1-2	CASSPGRTPGYTF	TGCGCCAGCAGCCCTGGCCGGACTCCCGGCTACACCTTC
-	-	TRBV7-9	TRBJ1-2	CASSPSEQYGYTF	TGTGCCAGCAGCCCCTCCGAGCAGTATGGCTACACCTTC
TRBD2	once	TRBV14	TRBJ2-1	CASSRSGGAGNEQFF	TGTGCCAGCAGCCGGAGCGGGGGGGCCGGTAATGAGCAGTTCTTC
TRBD1	-	TRBV12-3/TRBV12-4	TRBJ1-2	CASRSGQVSGYTF	TGTGCCAGCAGATCCGGACAGGTTAGCGGCTACACCTTC
TRBD1	-	TRBV7-2	TRBJ1-2	CASSLGDRGSRYGYTF	TGTGCCAGCAGCTTAGGGGACAGGGGTTCGAGGTACGGCTACACCTTC
-	-	TRBV6-5	TRBJ1-2	CASSWGGAGGYTF	TGTGCCAGCAGTTGGGGGGGCGCGGGCGGCTACACCTTC
TRBD1	few	TRBV3-1/TRBV3-2	TRBJ2-1	CASGQGYNEQFF	TGTGCCAGTGGACAGGGGTACAATGAGCAGTTCTTC
-	-	TRBV3-1/TRBV3-2	TRBJ1-5	CASSQVLGQPQHF	TGTGCCAGCAGCCAAGTCTTGGGTCAGCCCCAGCATTTT
TRBD2	-	TRBV11-3	TRBJ2-1	CASSLGLAGGTEQFF	TGTGCCAGCAGCTTAGGACTAGCGGGGGGGACGGAGCAGTTCTTC
TRBD1	once	TRBV7-2	TRBJ1-1	CASSLGRDRGAFF	TGTGCCAGCAGCTTAGGCCGGGACAGGGGTGCTTTCTTT
-	-	TRBV5-1	TRBJ1-1	CASSLEGVLPLNTEAFF	TGCGCCAGCAGCTTGGAAGGGGTCCTACCGTTGAACACTGAAGCTTTCTTT
TRBD1	-	TRBV27	TRBJ1-6	CASRTGGGPTPLHF	TGTGCCAGCAGGACAGGGGGGGGCCCAACACCCCTCCACTTT
TRBD2	-	TRBV4-1	TRBJ2-7	CASSLSGGREQYF	TGCGCCAGCAGTCTTAGCGGGGGGCGCGAGCAGTACTTC
-	few	TRBV7-6	TRBJ2-1	CASSLAGTIYNEQFF	TGTGCCAGCAGCTTAGCCGGGACAATCTACAATGAGCAGTTCTTC
TRBD1	-	TRBV28	TRBJ2-2	CASSTRDRGRVGELFF	TGTGCCAGCTCTACCCGGGACAGGGGGCGAGTGGGGGAGCTGTTTTTT
-	-	TRBV6-5	TRBJ1-1	CASSSVLNTEAFF	TGTGCCAGCAGCTCGGTCCTGAACACTGAAGCTTTCTTT
-	-	TRBV30	TRBJ1-1	CAWSVFSQTGKLWGTEAFF	TGTGCCTGGAGTGTATTTTCACAGACAGGAAAGCTGTGGGGCACTGAAGCTTTCTTT
-	-	TRBV11-2	TRBJ2-1	CASSLVPTPYNEQFF	TGTGCCAGCAGCTTAGTCCCGACCCCCTACAATGAGCAGTTCTTC
TRBD1	-	TRBV25-1	TRBJ1-2	CASRGTGGFLGYTF	TGTGCCAGCAGAGGGACAGGGGGATTTCTTGGCTACACCTTC
-	-	TRBV7-2	TRBJ1-1	CASSRQMNTEAFF	TGTGCCAGCAGCCGACAGATGAACACTGAAGCTTTCTTT
TRBD2	-	TRBV4-3	TRBJ2-3	CASSQLGGLAPDTQYF	TGCGCCAGCAGCCAACTGGGGGGACTAGCGCCAGATACGCAGTATTTT
-	-	TRBV5-1	TRBJ1-5	CASSSNGDSNQPQHF	TGCGCCAGCAGCTCGAATGGGGACTCCAATCAGCCCCAGCATTTT
-	once	TRBV13	TRBJ1-1	CASSLVGVNTEAFF	TGTGCCAGCAGCTTAGTAGGGGTGAACACTGAAGCTTTCTTT
-	-	TRBV2	TRBJ2-2	CASSGPRQQGGTGELFF	TGTGCCAGCAGTGGACCGAGACAGCAGGGGGGTACCGGGGAGCTGTTTTTT
-	-	TRBV19	TRBJ1-2	CASSIGKINYGYTF	TGTGCCAGTAGTATCGGGAAGATAAACTATGGCTACACCTTC
-	-	TRBV10-3	TRBJ2-5	CAIMGDPGALDGETQYF	TGTGCCATCATGGGAGACCCCGGGGCTTTGGATGGGGAGACCCAGTACTTC
-	-	TRBV5-5	TRBJ2-7	CASSLASSYEQYF	TGTGCCAGCAGCTTGGCATCATCCTACGAGCAGTACTTC
-	-	TRBV19	TRBJ1-6	CASSITGWGSPLHF	TGTGCCAGTAGTATAACAGGGTGGGGTTCACCCCTCCACTTT
-	once	TRBV2	TRBJ1-6	CASSGQLNSPLHF	TGTGCCAGCAGTGGACAACTTAATTCACCCCTCCACTTT
-	-	TRBV2	TRBJ1-6	CAILTSRAQLGNSPLHF	TGTGCCATCCTGACTTCCCGGGCTCAACTGGGGAATTCACCCCTCCACTTT
-	-	TRBV2	TRBJ1-2	CASSGDEDSYTF	TGTGCCAGCAGTGGCGATGAAGACAGCTACACCTTC
TRBD1	-	TRBV15	TRBJ1-2	CATSRDIRQGGYGYTF	TGTGCCACCAGCAGGGATATACGACAGGGCGGGTATGGCTACACCTTC
-	-	TRBV30	TRBJ1-4	CAWSARRGEKLFF	TGTGCCTGGAGTGCCAGACGGGGGGAAAAACTGTTTTTT
-	-	TRBV12-3/TRBV12-4	TRBJ1-1	CASSFWGAEAFF	TGTGCCAGCAGTTTCTGGGGCGCTGAAGCTTTCTTT
-	-	TRBV5-4	TRBJ2-1	CASETSPGSYNEQFF	TGTGCCAGCGAAACTAGCCCAGGCTCCTACAATGAGCAGTTCTTC
-	few	TRBV29-1	TRBJ2-5	CSVRGRETQYF	TGCAGCGTACGGGGTCGGGAGACCCAGTACTTC
-	-	TRBV1	TRBJ1-1	CTSSQPDRGTEAFF	TGCACCAGCAGCCAACCTGACAGGGGCACTGAAGCTTTCTTT
-	-	TRBV4-3	TRBJ1-2	CASSQDAVPSLRYTF	TGCGCCAGCAGCCAAGATGCCGTCCCCTCCCTGCGCTACACCTTC
-	-	TRBV24-1	TRBJ1-1	CATSFRDTEAFF	TGTGCCACCAGTTTCCGGGACACTGAAGCTTTCTTT
TRBD1	-	TRBV11-2	TRBJ2-2	CASSRDRGNTGELFF	TGTGCCAGCAGCCGCGACAGGGGCAACACCGGGGAGCTGTTTTTT
TRBD1	-	TRBV6-6	TRBJ1-1	CASSYGTGGNTEAFF	TGTGCCAGCAGTTACGGGACAGGGGGGAACACTGAAGCTTTCTTT
TRBD1	-	TRBV4-2	TRBJ1-2	CASSPSKGTGTYGYTF	TGTGCCAGCAGCCCCAGTAAAGGGACAGGGACCTATGGCTACACCTTC
-	-	TRBV5-5	TRBJ1-2	CASSFSGIGYTF	TGTGCCAGCAGCTTTTCAGGGATTGGCTACACCTTC
TRBD1	-	TRBV4-3	TRBJ1-6	CASSQTGGTGKSPLHF	TGCGCCAGCAGCCAAACCGGGGGGACAGGGAAATCACCCCTCCACTTT
TRBD1	-	TRBV7-9	TRBJ2-2	CASSLARGLSTGELFF	TGTGCCAGCAGCTTAGCCAGGGGGTTATCCACCGGGGAGCTGTTTTTT